These 27 T cell receptor beta chains share one sample of origin, sequenced in a study of regulatory T cells in long-lasting Graves disease. Time point given: persistent/refractory GD, antithyroid drugs over 5 years with positive TRAb. PBMCs were the source of the RNA used for TCR sequencing. The TCR beta library used iRepertoire HTBI primers with Arm-PCR amplification of CDR3. Via MiXCR, TCRdb re-called the multiplex PCR reads, giving one row per CDR3 protein. Of a few hundred thousand distinct CDR3 sequences in the sample, 23% were seen once. Sequenced here: peripheral blood mononuclear cells (PBMCs), sampled when the disease was refractory, from a patient treated with antithyroid drugs. Receptor source: a female donor with Graves disease.

V gene TRBV5-4 combines with J gene TRBJ2-7; D not certain. CDR3 length equals 15 residues. The germline CDR1 and CDR2 sequences are SGHNT and YYREEE (reference sequence). Trimming cost V 0 bases and J 5 bases, with 15 bases left between them. CDR3 nucleotides: TGTGCCAGCAGCTTGGTGCCCCTTGGGGTGAACGAGCAGTACTTC. Its protein product is CASSLVPLGVNEQYF.

The DNA for the CDR3 is TGCAGCGCCCGGGACGGCACAAGCGCCATATATTTT. This gives the protein CSARDGTSAIYF. The chain couples TRBV29-1 to TRBJ1-3, with a weak D call TRBD1 (5 bases). CDR3 size: 12 residues. With 7 bases removed from V and 11 bases from J, the gap between germline ends came to 18 bases. Germline CDR1 and CDR2: SQVTM and ANQGSEA.

This clonotype was counted many times. The chain has TRBV29-1 and TRBJ2-7; D remains unclear. The CDR3 spans 12 residues. The V end was cut by 4 bases, the J end by 0 bases, with 7 bases between. Germline V gene lookup returns CDR1 SQVTM and CDR2 ANQGSEA. DNA of the CDR3: TGCAGCGTTGTGAGCAGCTCCTACGAGCAGTACTTC. It encodes CSVVSSSYEQYF.

Only a few counts were recorded for this clonotype. V is TRBV6-1 and J is TRBJ1-1, with 7 bases that match TRBD1. Germline loops: CDR1 MNHNS, CDR2 SASEGT. Trimming at V came to 5 bases and at J to 0 bases, leaving 12 bases not matched to a gene. There are 17 residues in the CDR3. CDR3 sequence reads: CASSRINKGAMNTEAFF. CDR3 nucleotide sequence: TGTGCCAGCAGTCGAATAAACAAGGGGGCGATGAACACTGAAGCTTTCTTT.

This clonotype was detected ten times or more. This chain links TRBV7-7 with TRBJ2-5; 7 bases are a match to TRBD2. CDR3 size: 15 residues. The V and J ends lost 2 bases and 4 bases, in that order; junction bases with no gene match: 7. The V gene's germline CDR1 is SSHAT and CDR2 FNYEAQ (reference sequence). The CDR3 sequence is CASSLSGGDVETQYF. The CDR3 nucleotides are TGTGCCAGCAGCTTATCTGGGGGGGACGTAGAGACCCAGTACTTC.

J is TRBJ1-4 and V is TRBV5-8; TRBD1 might be the D (6 bases). V lost 4 bases to trimming and J lost 8 bases, with 18 bases between them. The CDR3 sequence is 15 residues long. CDR1 is SGHTS and CDR2 is YDEGEE in the germline V gene. The CDR3 DNA is TGTGCCAGCAGCCCGAACGGGGCTGACAGGGAAAAACTGTTTTTT. Protein sequence: CASSPNGADREKLFF.

This clonotype was counted many times. This rearrangement joins TRBV2 to TRBJ1-5; 7 positions agree with TRBD1. Germline lookup yields CDR1 SNHLY and CDR2 FYNNEI. There are 15 residues in the CDR3. V gave up 5 bases and J gave up 4 bases; unmatched junction bases: 8. In DNA, the CDR3 is TGTGCCAGCAGTACCACAGGGGTCGGTAATCAGCCCCAGCATTTT. Translation: CASSTTGVGNQPQHF.

This clonotype was recorded many times. The chain is built from TRBV28 and TRBJ1-1; D unresolved. Germline V gene sequence: CDR1 MDHEN, CDR2 SYDVKM. Trimming stripped 4 bases from V and 8 bases from J, with 14 bases between. The CDR3 loop spans 13 amino acids. CDR3 sequence (DNA): TGTGCCAGCAGTTCCTCGGCAGGTCTAGAAGCTTTCTTT. Encoded protein: CASSSSAGLEAFF.

This clonotype was picked up a small number of times. CDR3 residues: CASSAGQGSAGKYF. The CDR3 region has the DNA TGTGCCAGCAGCGCGGGACAGGGTAGCGCGGGCAAGTACTTC. The genes are TRBV9 and TRBJ2-7; 9 bases match TRBD1. V lost 3 bases, J lost 11 bases, and 12 bases stayed unmatched. From germline, CDR1 is SGDLS and CDR2 YYNGEE. The CDR3 runs to 14 residues.

In this sample, this clonotype turned up a few times. The rearrangement uses TRBV4-2 and TRBJ1-2; 9 nucleotides line up with TRBD1. V lost 4 bases and J lost 4; bases outside the gene matches: 16. The CDR3 length is 18 residues. Per germline, CDR1 LGHNA and CDR2 YNFKEQ. CDR3 sequence reads: CASSPYGTGSRVSYGYTF. The CDR3 nucleotides read TGTGCCAGCAGCCCCTACGGGACAGGGAGCCGGGTTAGCTATGGCTACACCTTC.

This chain connects TRBV7-2 to TRBJ2-2; D unresolved. V shed 1 base and J shed 1 base, with 13 bases lying between them. The CDR3 is 17 residues long. CDR1 and CDR2 from the germline V gene are SGHTA and FQGNSA. The CDR3 reads CASSLGWRRQNTGELFF. The DNA of the CDR3 is TGTGCCAGCAGCTTAGGATGGCGGCGTCAGAACACCGGGGAGCTGTTTTTT.

This clonotype was picked up a small number of times. The chain links TRBV12-3 or TRBV12-4 to TRBJ2-7; 7 bases align to TRBD1. The CDR3 has 14 amino acids. V was clipped by 6 bases and J by 0 bases; unmatched bases: 5. Written as DNA, the CDR3 is TGTGCCAGCAGACCTGGACAGGACTCCTACGAGCAGTACTTC. Amino acid sequence: CASRPGQDSYEQYF.

This clonotype was observed many times. V usage is TRBV27 and J usage is TRBJ1-4; a weak D match, TRBD1 (5 bases). Germline values: CDR1 MNHEY, CDR2 SMNVEV (reference sequence). V lost 3 bases and J lost 10, with 21 bases in between. The CDR3 is 16 residues long. CDR3: CASSFRSRDGGGKLFF. DNA for the CDR3: TGTGCCAGCAGTTTCCGGTCGCGGGACGGAGGTGGAAAACTGTTTTTT.

The table lists this clonotype with many counts. The chain is built from TRBV20-1 and TRBJ2-7; D not certain. This CDR3 region has 16 residues. CDR1 is DFQATT and CDR2 is SNEGSKA in the germline V gene (reference sequence). V lost 5 bases, J lost 2 bases, and 22 bases lay in between. The CDR3 DNA sequence: TGCAGTGCTGCCCACGAACTAAATACTTGGACCTACGAGCAGTACTTC. This sequence encodes CSAAHELNTWTYEQYF.

The sample holds many counts of this clonotype. The gene calls are TRBV28 and TRBJ1-4; a weak D match, TRBD1 (6 bases). The CDR3 covers 16 residues. Germline assignment: CDR1 MDHEN and CDR2 SYDVKM. Between the trimmed V and J ends, which lost 8 bases and 7 bases, there was a span of 23 bases. The CDR3 loop reads CASAKPGAAVSEKLFF. The CDR3 DNA sequence: TGTGCCAGCGCAAAGCCAGGGGCCGCGGTGTCTGAAAAACTGTTTTTT.

The chain combines TRBV2 with TRBJ2-5; 7 bases align to TRBD1. Losses at the gene ends were 6 bases for V and 3 bases for J; bases not matched to a gene: 7. The germline gives CDR1 SNHLY, CDR2 FYNNEI. The CDR3 spans 14 residues. The CDR3 region has the DNA TGTGCCAGCAGCTCCGGGACAGTGAAAGAGACCCAGTACTTC. It yields the protein CASSSGTVKETQYF.

The table lists this clonotype with a few counts. The chain uses TRBV14 and TRBJ2-7; D might be TRBD1 (7 bases). The CDR3 contains 15 residues. Looked up from germline, CDR1 is SGHDN and CDR2 is FVKESK. The V and J ends lost 0 bases and 6 bases respectively, with 15 bases between them. CDR3 coding DNA: TGTGCCAGCAGCCAAGATCTGGGCAGGGGGGTCGAGCAGTACTTC. It encodes CASSQDLGRGVEQYF.

The chain links TRBV11-2 to TRBJ1-4; 9 bases are a match to TRBD1. The CDR3 consists of 17 residues. J lost 3 bases, V lost 5 bases, and 10 bases had no gene match. Germline CDR1 reads SGHAT; CDR2 reads FQNNGV. CDR3 in DNA: TGTGCCAGCAGCACGACAGGGGGGGGCTGGGCTAATGAAAAACTGTTTTTT. Translation: CASSTTGGGWANEKLFF.

This chain uses TRBV4-2 with TRBJ2-7; TRBD1 is a possible D gene (6 bases). V lost 0 bases and J lost 2, with 14 bases in between. The V gene's germline CDR1 is LGHNA and CDR2 YNFKEQ. CDR3 length: 16 amino acids. In DNA, the CDR3 is TGTGCCAGCAGCCAAGATTGGCAGGACAGACCCTACGAGCAGTACTTC. Its protein is CASSQDWQDRPYEQYF.

This clonotype has only a few counts. The rearrangement links TRBV5-1 to TRBJ1-2, with 7 bases that match TRBD1. The CDR3 has 15 residues. After removal of 3 bases from V and 0 bases from J, the junction contained 5 bases not matched to a gene. Germline V gene lookup returns CDR1 SGHRS and CDR2 YFSETQ. The CDR3 DNA follows: TGCGCCAGCAGCTCCGTGACAGGGTCTAACTATGGCTACACCTTC. Amino acid sequence: CASSSVTGSNYGYTF.

Remarks on this clonotype: Sequence at one end of the junction differs from germline and may be a read error. The chain has TRBV3-1 and TRBJ1-2; 10 nucleotides align to TRBD1. The CDR3 sequence is 14 residues long. The germline V gene encodes CDR1 LGHDT and CDR2 YNNKEL (reference sequence). Here the CDR3 DNA reads TGTGCCAGCAGCCAGCTGACAGGGGGCCGTGGCGACACCTTC. Its protein product is CASSQLTGGRGDTF.

This clonotype showed up just a few times. V and J are TRBV5-1 and TRBJ1-4; unclear D gene. Germline-derived CDR1 and CDR2 are SGHRS and YFSETQ. V lost 8 bases and J 8 bases, leaving 16 bases between the germline ends. CDR3 size: 13 residues. CDR3 loop: CASRELGFEKLFF. The CDR3 DNA reads as TGCGCCAGTCGCGAACTTGGGTTCGAAAAACTGTTTTTT.

The J gene is TRBJ2-7, the V gene TRBV5-1; D is possibly TRBD1 (6 bases). Trimming cost V 3 bases and J 0 bases, with 13 bases left between them. Germline V lookup: CDR1 SGHRS, CDR2 YFSETQ. This CDR3 has 15 amino acids. CDR3 sequence reads: CASSYWTENSYEQYF. In nucleotides, the CDR3 is TGCGCCAGCAGCTATTGGACAGAGAACTCCTACGAGCAGTACTTC.

The V call is TRBV29-1, the J call TRBJ1-2, with D tentatively TRBD1 (6 bases). The germline gives CDR1 SQVTM, CDR2 ANQGSEA. The CDR3 has 14 amino acids. The V end lost 3 bases, the J end lost 3 bases, and 14 bases lay between the germline ends. CDR3 sequence: CSVEGAGEDYGYTF. As DNA, the CDR3 is TGCAGCGTTGAGGGCGCAGGGGAAGACTATGGCTACACCTTC. Drawing the rest from reference TRBV29-1 and TRBJ1-2, the complete variable domain is SAVISQKPSRDICQRGTSLTIQCQVDSQVTMMFWYRQQPGQSLTLIATANQGSEATYESGFVIDKFPISRPNLTFSTLTVSNMSPEDSSIYLCSVEGAGEDYGYTFGSGTRLTVV.

V usage is TRBV19 and J usage is TRBJ1-1; D not resolved. This CDR3 comprises 14 residues. The germline V gene encodes CDR1 LNHDA and CDR2 SQIVND (reference sequence). Trimming took 10 bases from V and 0 from J, leaving 15 bases between them. The CDR3, as DNA: TGTGCCACCCGGGCCTCCCGAATGAACACTGAAGCTTTCTTT. Its translation is CATRASRMNTEAFF.

DNA for the CDR3: TGTGCCAGCAGCGCTCGCCCCTTTTCCTACGAGCAGTACTTC. Protein: CASSARPFSYEQYF. The chain uses TRBV27 and TRBJ2-7; D ambiguous. The length of the CDR3 is 14 residues. Trimming took 6 bases from V and 1 from J, leaving 13 bases between them. Germline assignment: CDR1 MNHEY and CDR2 SMNVEV (reference sequence).

V usage is TRBV18 and J usage is TRBJ2-1; D call uncertain. CDR3 size: 13 residues. V gave up 3 bases and J gave up 7 bases, with 10 bases separating them. The germline gives CDR1 KGHSH, CDR2 LQKENI. CDR3 DNA: TGTGCCAGCTCACCTTATAGAGGAAATGAGCAGTTCTTC. Residues: CASSPYRGNEQFF.